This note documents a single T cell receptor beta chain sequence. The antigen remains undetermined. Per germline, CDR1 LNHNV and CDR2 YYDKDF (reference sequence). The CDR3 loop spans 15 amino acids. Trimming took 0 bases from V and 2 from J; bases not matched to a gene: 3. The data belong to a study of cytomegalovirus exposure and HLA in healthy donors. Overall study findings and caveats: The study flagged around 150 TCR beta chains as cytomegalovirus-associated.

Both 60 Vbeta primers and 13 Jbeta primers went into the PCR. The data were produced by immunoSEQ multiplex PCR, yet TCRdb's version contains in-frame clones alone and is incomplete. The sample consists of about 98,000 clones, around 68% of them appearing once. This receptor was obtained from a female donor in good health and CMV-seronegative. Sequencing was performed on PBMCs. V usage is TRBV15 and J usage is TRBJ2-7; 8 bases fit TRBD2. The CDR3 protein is CATSRERAGAYEQYF. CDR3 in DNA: TGTGCCACCAGCAGAGAGCGAGCGGGAGCCTACGAGCAGTACTTC. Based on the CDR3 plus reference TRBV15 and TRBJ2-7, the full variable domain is DAMVIQNPRYQVTQFGKPVTLSCSQTLNHNVMYWYQQKSSQAPKLLFHYYDKDFNNEADTPDNFQSRRPNTSFCFLDIRSPGLGDTAMYLCATSRERAGAYEQYFGPGTRLTVT.